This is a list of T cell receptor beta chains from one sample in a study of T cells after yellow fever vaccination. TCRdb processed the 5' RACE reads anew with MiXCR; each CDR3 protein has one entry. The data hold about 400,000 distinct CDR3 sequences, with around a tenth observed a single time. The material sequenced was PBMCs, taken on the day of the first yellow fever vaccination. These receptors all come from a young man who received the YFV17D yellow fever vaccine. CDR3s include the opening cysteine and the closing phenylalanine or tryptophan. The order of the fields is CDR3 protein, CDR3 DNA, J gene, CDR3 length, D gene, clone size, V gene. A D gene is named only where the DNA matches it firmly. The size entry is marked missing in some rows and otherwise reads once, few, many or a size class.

CATSREVLNTEAFF TGTGCCACCAGCAGAGAGGTCCTGAACACTGAAGCTTTCTTT TRBJ1-1 14 . . TRBV15
CASSLVSGEGTEAFF TGCGCCAGCAGCTTGGTATCAGGGGAGGGCACTGAAGCTTTCTTT TRBJ1-1 15 . few TRBV5-1
CASSPTSGLSYNEQFF TGTGCCAGCTCTCCCACTAGCGGCCTCTCCTACAATGAGCAGTTCTTC TRBJ2-1 16 TRBD2 . TRBV18
CASTGRGGRVGETQYF TGTGCCAGCACCGGACGCGGGGGCCGGGTAGGGGAGACCCAGTACTTC TRBJ2-5 16 . . TRBV6-2/TRBV6-3
CASSPTGIRKEQYF TGTGCCAGCAGCCCGACAGGGATCAGGAAAGAGCAGTACTTC TRBJ2-7 14 TRBD1 few TRBV12-3/TRBV12-4
CASSLVADGYTF TGTGCCAGCAGCTTAGTGGCAGATGGCTACACCTTC TRBJ1-2 12 . few TRBV7-9
CASSPKGMGQETQYF TGTGCCAGCTCACCAAAGGGAATGGGGCAAGAGACCCAGTACTTC TRBJ2-5 15 . . TRBV18
CSVEPSLDGRGGYTF TGCAGCGTTGAACCCTCTCTGGACGGGCGCGGTGGCTACACCTTC TRBJ1-2 15 . . TRBV29-1
CASRIEANTEAFF TGCGCCAGCAGAATCGAGGCGAACACTGAAGCTTTCTTT TRBJ1-1 13 . few TRBV5-1
CASTVGGYSSYNEQFF TGTGCCAGCACCGTGGGAGGGTATAGCTCCTACAATGAGCAGTTCTTC TRBJ2-1 16 TRBD2 few TRBV6-2/TRBV6-3
CASRQPQGVEAFF TGTGCCAGTAGACAGCCCCAGGGGGTTGAAGCTTTCTTT TRBJ1-1 13 TRBD1 . TRBV19
CASSSGSVAQYF TGTGCCAGCAGCTCGGGGTCTGTGGCGCAGTATTTT TRBJ2-3 12 . few TRBV7-9
CASNRQGAYEQYF TGTGCCAGCAATAGACAGGGGGCATACGAGCAGTACTTC TRBJ2-7 13 TRBD1 few TRBV6-1
CASSATSGGIYNEQFF TGCGCCAGCAGCGCGACTAGCGGGGGGATATACAATGAGCAGTTCTTC TRBJ2-1 16 TRBD2 few TRBV5-1